The sequence of this T cell receptor (beta chain) was determined in a study of T cells in Graves' hyperthyroidism and ophthalmopathy. Study as a whole: Once the initial diagnosis was made, peripheral blood was obtained before any treatment.

As concerns this clonotype: Its antigen remains unidentified.

Absence of ophthalmopathy progression within 18 months defined stable Graves' hyperthyroidism. TCR beta CDR3 region amplification was performed from RNA transcripts. HTBI primers were the set used in a first-round RT-PCR of the TCR CDR3. Via MiXCR, TCRdb re-called the multiplex PCR reads, giving one row per CDR3 protein. Among fewer than 400,000 distinct CDR3 sequences listed, 20% to 25% were seen once. V trimming: 4 bases; J trimming: 6 bases; junction bases outside the gene matches: 5. The germline V gene has CDR1 LGHDT and CDR2 YNNKEL (reference sequence). The CDR3 length is 14 residues. Study observations and caveats: In validation, the model predicted ophthalmopathy. These predictions came a median approximately six months before onset.

The rearrangement uses TRBV3-1 and TRBJ2-4; 8 bases match TRBD1. The sequence was obtained from a man in his fifties or sixties with Graves' hyperthyroidism. The sequenced sample consisted of blood. Written as DNA, the CDR3 is TGTGCCAGCAGCCCTGGGACAGGTGGAAACATTCAGTACTTC. Its protein product is CASSPGTGGNIQYF.